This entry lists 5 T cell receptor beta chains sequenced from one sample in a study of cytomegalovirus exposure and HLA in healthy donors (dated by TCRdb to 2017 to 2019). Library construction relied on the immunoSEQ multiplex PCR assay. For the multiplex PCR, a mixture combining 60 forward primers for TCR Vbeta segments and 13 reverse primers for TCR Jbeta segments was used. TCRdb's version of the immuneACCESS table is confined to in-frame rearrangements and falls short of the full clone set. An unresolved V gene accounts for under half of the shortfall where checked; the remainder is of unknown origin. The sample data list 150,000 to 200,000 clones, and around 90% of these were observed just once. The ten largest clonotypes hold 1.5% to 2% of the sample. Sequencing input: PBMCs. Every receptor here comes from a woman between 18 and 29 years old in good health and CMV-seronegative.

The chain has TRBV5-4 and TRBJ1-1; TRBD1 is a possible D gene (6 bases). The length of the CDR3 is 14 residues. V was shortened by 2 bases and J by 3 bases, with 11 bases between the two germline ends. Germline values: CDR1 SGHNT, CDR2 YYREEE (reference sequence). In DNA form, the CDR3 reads TGTGCCAGCAGCTTAGAGGGGGGGCACACTGAAGCTTTCTTT. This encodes CASSLEGGHTEAFF.

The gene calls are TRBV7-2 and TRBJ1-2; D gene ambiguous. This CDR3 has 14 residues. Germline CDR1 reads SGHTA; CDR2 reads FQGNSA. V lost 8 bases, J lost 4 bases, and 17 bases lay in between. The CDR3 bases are TGTGCCAGCCAGCCGGGGTCGGGTGGCTATGGCTACACCTTC. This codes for CASQPGSGGYGYTF.

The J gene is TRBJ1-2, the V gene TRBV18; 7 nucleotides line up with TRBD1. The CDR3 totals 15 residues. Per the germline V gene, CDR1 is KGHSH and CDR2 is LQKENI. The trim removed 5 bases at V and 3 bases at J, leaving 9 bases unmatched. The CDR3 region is CASSSGQGGDYGYTF. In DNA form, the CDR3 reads TGTGCCAGCTCATCCGGCCAGGGGGGAGACTATGGCTACACCTTC.

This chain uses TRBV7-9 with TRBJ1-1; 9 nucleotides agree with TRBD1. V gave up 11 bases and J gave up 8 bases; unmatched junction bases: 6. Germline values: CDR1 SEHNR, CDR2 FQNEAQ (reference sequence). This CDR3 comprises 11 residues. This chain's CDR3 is CAGTGLEEAFF. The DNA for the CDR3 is TGTGCCGGGACAGGGCTGGAAGAAGCTTTCTTT.

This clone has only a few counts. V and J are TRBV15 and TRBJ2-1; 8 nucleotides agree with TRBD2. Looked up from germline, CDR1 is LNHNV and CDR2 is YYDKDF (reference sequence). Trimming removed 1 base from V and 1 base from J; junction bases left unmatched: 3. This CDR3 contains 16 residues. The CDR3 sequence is CATSRAGGGSYNEQFF. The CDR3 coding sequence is TGTGCCACCAGCAGAGCTGGCGGGGGGTCCTACAATGAGCAGTTCTTC.